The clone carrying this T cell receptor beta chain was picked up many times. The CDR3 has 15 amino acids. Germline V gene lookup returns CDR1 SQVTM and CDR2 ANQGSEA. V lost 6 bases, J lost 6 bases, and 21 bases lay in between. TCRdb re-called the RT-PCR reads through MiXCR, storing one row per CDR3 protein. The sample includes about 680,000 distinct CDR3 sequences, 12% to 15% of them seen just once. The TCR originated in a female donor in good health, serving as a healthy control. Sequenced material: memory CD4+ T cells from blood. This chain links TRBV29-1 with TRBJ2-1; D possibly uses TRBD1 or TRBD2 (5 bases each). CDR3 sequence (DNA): TGCAGCGTCGGACATACGACGGGGTTACGCAATGAGCAGTTCTTC. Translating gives CSVGHTTGLRNEQFF.